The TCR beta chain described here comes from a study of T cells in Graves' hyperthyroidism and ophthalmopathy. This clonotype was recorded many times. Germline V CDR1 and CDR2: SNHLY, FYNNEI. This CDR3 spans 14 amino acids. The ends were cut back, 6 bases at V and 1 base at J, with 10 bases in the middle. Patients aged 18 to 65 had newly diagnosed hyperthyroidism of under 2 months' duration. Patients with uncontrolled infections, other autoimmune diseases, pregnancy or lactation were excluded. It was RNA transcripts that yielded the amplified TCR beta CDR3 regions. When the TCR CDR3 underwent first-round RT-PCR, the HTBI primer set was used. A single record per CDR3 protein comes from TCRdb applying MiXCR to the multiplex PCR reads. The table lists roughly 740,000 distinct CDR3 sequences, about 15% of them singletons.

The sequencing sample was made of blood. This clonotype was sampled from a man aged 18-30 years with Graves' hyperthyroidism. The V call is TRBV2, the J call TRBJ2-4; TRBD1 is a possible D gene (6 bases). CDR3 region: CASSYTGAKNIQYF. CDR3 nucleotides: TGTGCCAGCAGCTACACAGGGGCCAAAAACATTCAGTACTTC.